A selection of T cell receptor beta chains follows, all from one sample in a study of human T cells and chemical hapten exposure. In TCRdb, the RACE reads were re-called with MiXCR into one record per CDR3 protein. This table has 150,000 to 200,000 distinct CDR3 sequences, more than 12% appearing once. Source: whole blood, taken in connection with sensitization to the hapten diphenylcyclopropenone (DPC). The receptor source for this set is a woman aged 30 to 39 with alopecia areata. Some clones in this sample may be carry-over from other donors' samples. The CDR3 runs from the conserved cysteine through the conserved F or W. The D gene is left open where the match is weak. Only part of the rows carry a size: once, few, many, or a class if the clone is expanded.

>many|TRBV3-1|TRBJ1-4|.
CASSQNLAAGREKLFF
TGTGCCAGCAGCCAAAATTTGGCCGCCGGTCGTGAAAAACTGTTTTTT
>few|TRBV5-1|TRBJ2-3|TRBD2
CATSTSGTTDTQYF
TGCGCCACCTCGACTAGCGGAACCACAGATACGCAGTATTTT
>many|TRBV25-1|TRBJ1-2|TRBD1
CASSDSPDRVEGYTF
TGTGCCAGCAGTGATTCCCCGGACAGGGTGGAAGGCTACACCTTC
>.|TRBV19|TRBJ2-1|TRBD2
CASRELAGNHNEQFF
TGTGCCAGTAGGGAACTAGCGGGGAACCACAATGAGCAGTTCTTC
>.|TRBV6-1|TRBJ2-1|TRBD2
CASSRGLAGVRDEQFF
TGTGCCAGCAGTCGGGGACTAGCGGGGGTGAGGGATGAGCAGTTCTTC
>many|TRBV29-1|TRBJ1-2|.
CSVHEGDGYTF
TGCAGCGTTCACGAGGGGGATGGCTACACCTTC
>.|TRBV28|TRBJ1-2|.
CASSTGVYGYTF
TGTGCCAGCAGTACCGGTGTCTATGGCTACACCTTC
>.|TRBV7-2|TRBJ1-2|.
CASRPNGGGYYGYTF
TGTGCCAGCAGACCCAACGGCGGCGGATACTATGGCTACACCTTC
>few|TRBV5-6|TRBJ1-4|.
CASSLPNEKLFF
TGTGCCAGCAGCCTTCCTAATGAAAAACTGTTTTTT
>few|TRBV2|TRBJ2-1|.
CAPRGRDGPFF
TGTGCCCCGCGAGGGCGAGACGGTCCGTTCTTC
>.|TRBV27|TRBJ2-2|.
CASSLSSGGAGTGELFF
TGTGCCAGCAGTTTATCGTCCGGGGGCGCGGGAACCGGGGAGCTGTTTTTT
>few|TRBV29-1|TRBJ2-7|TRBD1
CSVRQGESEQYF
TGCAGCGTTCGACAGGGGGAGAGCGAGCAGTACTTC
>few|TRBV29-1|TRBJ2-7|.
CSVEDHNVVGPEQYF
TGCAGCGTTGAAGATCATAACGTCGTGGGCCCCGAGCAGTACTTC
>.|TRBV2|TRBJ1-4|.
CASKEGQIDEKLFF
TGTGCCAGCAAGGAGGGGCAGATCGATGAAAAACTGTTTTTT
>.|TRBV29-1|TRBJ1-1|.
CSVENSNTEAFF
TGCAGCGTTGAAAACAGCAACACTGAAGCTTTCTTT
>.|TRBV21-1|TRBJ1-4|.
CASSPSLFF
TGTGCCAGCAGCCCGAGCTTGTTTTTT
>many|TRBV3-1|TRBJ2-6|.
CASSQELRGYSGANVLTF
TGTGCCAGCAGCCAAGAGCTCCGAGGATACTCTGGGGCCAACGTCCTGACTTTC
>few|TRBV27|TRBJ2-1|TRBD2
CASTRLAGGYGVSEQFF
TGTGCCAGCACCAGACTAGCGGGAGGTTACGGGGTTAGTGAGCAGTTCTTC
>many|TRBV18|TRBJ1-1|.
CASSPGTLRENTEAFF
TGTGCCAGCTCACCAGGGACACTTAGGGAGAACACTGAAGCTTTCTTT
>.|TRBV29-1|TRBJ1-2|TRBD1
CSVEKHRGQGYGYTF
TGCAGCGTTGAAAAGCACAGGGGGCAAGGCTATGGCTACACCTTC
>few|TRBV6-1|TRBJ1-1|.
CASSEMVPNTEAFF
TGTGCCAGCAGTGAAATGGTACCGAACACTGAAGCTTTCTTT
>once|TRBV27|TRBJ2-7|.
CASRRSLSYEQYF
TGTGCCAGTCGACGTTCGTTGTCCTACGAGCAGTACTTC
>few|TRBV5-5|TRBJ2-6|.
CASSLFGTGANVLTF
TGTGCCAGCAGCTTGTTCGGTACTGGGGCCAACGTCCTGACTTTC
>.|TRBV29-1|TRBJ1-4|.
CSVTGTNNEKLFF
TGCAGCGTTACCGGGACAAACAATGAAAAACTGTTTTTT
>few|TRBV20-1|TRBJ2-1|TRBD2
CSGLAGGPYNEQFF
TGCAGTGGGTTAGCGGGAGGGCCCTACAATGAGCAGTTCTTC
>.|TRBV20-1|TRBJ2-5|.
CSAKQGVAGNQETQYF
TGCAGTGCTAAACAGGGGGTAGCGGGAAACCAAGAGACCCAGTACTTC
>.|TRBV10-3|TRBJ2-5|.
CAISAGGPETQYF
TGTGCCATCAGTGCGGGTGGCCCAGAGACCCAGTACTTC
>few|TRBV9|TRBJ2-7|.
CASSVGPSDEQYF
TGTGCCAGCAGCGTAGGTCCGTCGGACGAGCAGTACTTC
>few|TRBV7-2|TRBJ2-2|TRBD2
CASSILAGRDTGELFF
TGTGCCAGCAGCATATTAGCGGGGAGAGACACCGGGGAGCTGTTTTTT
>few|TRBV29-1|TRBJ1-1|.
CSVGRQLNTEAFF
TGCAGCGTTGGTAGACAGTTGAACACTGAAGCTTTCTTT
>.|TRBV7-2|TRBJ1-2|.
CASSQDRANYGYTF
TGTGCCAGCAGCCAGGACCGTGCTAACTATGGCTACACCTTC
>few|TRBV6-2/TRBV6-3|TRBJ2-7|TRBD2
CASSRSGADSYEQYF
TGTGCCAGCAGTCGGAGCGGGGCCGACTCCTACGAGCAGTACTTC
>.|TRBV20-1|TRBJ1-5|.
CSASGAEFQPQHF
TGCAGTGCTAGCGGTGCAGAGTTCCAGCCCCAGCATTTT
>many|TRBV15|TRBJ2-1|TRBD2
CATSRPASGSLDEQFF
TGTGCCACCAGCAGACCCGCTAGCGGGAGTTTGGATGAGCAGTTCTTC
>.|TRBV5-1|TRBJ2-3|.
CASSTPGADTQYF
TGCGCCAGCAGCACCCCAGGGGCAGATACGCAGTATTTT
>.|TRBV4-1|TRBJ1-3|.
CASSQGSSAGNTIYF
TGCGCCAGCAGCCAAGGATCCTCAGCTGGAAACACCATATATTTT
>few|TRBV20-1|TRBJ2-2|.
CSASMGANTGELFF
TGCAGTGCTAGTATGGGGGCGAACACCGGGGAGCTGTTTTTT
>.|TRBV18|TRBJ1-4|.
CASSPQQGSTNEKLFF
TGTGCCAGCTCACCGCAACAGGGCTCAACTAATGAAAAACTGTTTTTT
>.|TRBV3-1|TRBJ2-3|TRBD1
CASGTPRGQGSTDTQYF
TGTGCCAGCGGCACCCCTCGAGGACAGGGAAGCACAGATACGCAGTATTTT
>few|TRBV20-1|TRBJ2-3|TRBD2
CSAPPGTSGTDTQYF
TGCAGTGCTCCCCCGGGGACTAGCGGCACAGATACGCAGTATTTT
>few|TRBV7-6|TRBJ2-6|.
CASSLEGAGANVLTF
TGTGCCAGCAGCTTAGAAGGCGCTGGGGCCAACGTCCTGACTTTC
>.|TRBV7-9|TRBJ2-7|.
CASSFESLYEQYF
TGTGCCAGCAGCTTCGAGTCCTTATACGAGCAGTACTTC